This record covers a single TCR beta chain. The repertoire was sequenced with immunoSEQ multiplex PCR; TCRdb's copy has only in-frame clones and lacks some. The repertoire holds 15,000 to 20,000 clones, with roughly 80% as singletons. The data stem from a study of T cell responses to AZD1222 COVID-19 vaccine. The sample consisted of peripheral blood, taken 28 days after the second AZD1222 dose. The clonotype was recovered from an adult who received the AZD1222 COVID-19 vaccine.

The CDR3 DNA sequence: TGTGCCAGTAGTCCCACCAGGGCAGGGGGGTACAATGAGCAGTTCTTC. It specifies CASSPTRAGGYNEQFF. The chain links TRBV19 to TRBJ2-1; D possibly corresponds to TRBD1 (7 bases). Germline V lookup: CDR1 LNHDA, CDR2 SQIVND (reference sequence). The germline V and J ends were trimmed by 5 bases and 4 bases, with 18 bases remaining between them. CDR3 size: 16 residues.